These T cell receptor beta chains were read from a single sample in a study of blood T cell repertoires in COVID-19. The method was immunoSEQ multiplex PCR; TCRdb's version includes in-frame clones alone and lacks a portion of them. The table has 650,000 to 800,000 clones, 75% to 90% seen once; the top ten hold over 0.2%. The material sequenced was peripheral blood. The receptors were sampled from a woman aged 18-29 years with acute or convalescent COVID-19. The conserved cysteine and the conserved F or W are not part of the CDR3 here. D genes are given only for firm matches.

v_gene,d_gene,j_gene,CDR3aa
TRBV15,NA,TRBJ1-2,ATSEQVSYGYT
TRBV6-5,NA,TRBJ1-1,ASSPVFGGLVEAF
TRBV7-6,TRBD2,TRBJ2-2,ASSKEVAGGLAGELF
TRBV6-5,NA,TRBJ1-1,ASSYSFGGAEAF
TRBV6-5,TRBD1,TRBJ1-2,ASSRTGATYGYT
TRBV15,NA,TRBJ2-2,ATSSLTGRSTGELF
TRBV24-1,TRBD1,TRBJ2-3,ATRHGQGEADTQY
TRBV6-5,NA,TRBJ1-1,ASGSGEEVTEAF
TRBV15,TRBD1,TRBJ1-2,ATSRGDSRSWGYT
TRBV5-1,NA,TRBJ2-7,ASSFQGEQY
TRBV6-5,NA,TRBJ2-7,ASSYTPTGSVGEQY
TRBV6-1,TRBD2,TRBJ2-1,ASRELAGGPRYNEQF
TRBV11-2,NA,TRBJ2-2,ASSPFSNTGELF
TRBV5-4,NA,TRBJ1-2,ASSPDPQGNYGYT
TRBV3-1/TRBV3-2,TRBD1,TRBJ1-1,ASSQGYRGSGNTEAF
TRBV19,NA,TRBJ1-2,ASSTGHRNYGYT
TRBV21-1,NA,TRBJ2-7,ASSKAGTSGEQY
TRBV11-2,NA,TRBJ1-6,ASSFGGLNSPLH
TRBV27,NA,TRBJ1-2,ASSLLSGATYGYT
TRBV6-5,NA,TRBJ1-2,ASIRGDGYT
TRBV10-2,NA,TRBJ1-1,ASSSDRAGDTEAF
TRBV11-2,TRBD1,TRBJ2-1,ASSRDRLTGAEQF
TRBV6-1,TRBD1,TRBJ2-7,ASSETLTGGFFYEQY
TRBV6-6,NA,TRBJ2-7,ASSYTGGSYEQY
TRBV5-8,NA,TRBJ1-2,APREGYT
TRBV5-1,NA,TRBJ2-7,ASSLARGGDRSPYEQY
TRBV3-1/TRBV3-2,NA,TRBJ1-5,ASSQGSNQPQH
TRBV19,TRBD2,TRBJ2-4,ASSIGGWGGLAKNIQY
TRBV18,NA,TRBJ2-2,ASSPPGRVRNTGELF
TRBV6-4,TRBD1,TRBJ1-3,ASSDSPKTGLEGTIY
TRBV4-2,TRBD2,TRBJ2-1,ASSRSSGGIYNEQF
TRBV3-1/TRBV3-2,NA,TRBJ1-2,ASSQETTARGYT
TRBV3-1/TRBV3-2,TRBD1,TRBJ1-2,ASSFGTDNYGYT
TRBV29-1,NA,TRBJ1-1,SVEGGRQARTEAF
TRBV5-4,NA,TRBJ1-2,ASSPGQRYGYT
TRBV12-3/TRBV12-4,NA,TRBJ2-7,ASSSDDTYEQY
TRBV4-3,NA,TRBJ1-2,ASSQAGNYGYT
TRBV7-3,TRBD1,TRBJ1-6,ASSMTGPYGPLH
TRBV9,TRBD2,TRBJ2-5,ASSSTSDQETQY
TRBV3-1/TRBV3-2,TRBD1,TRBJ1-1,ASSQRRDRTGCTEAF